The text below deals with one T cell receptor (beta chain). Its antigen is as yet unknown. This specimen comes from a study of cytomegalovirus exposure and HLA in healthy donors. Findings and caveats of the study: Several of the most significant clusters were apparently associated with common viral pathogens in a later analysis. Several V segments, TRBV6-2 and TRBV6-3 among them, could not be told apart and were dropped.

Every donor was a healthy person donating bone marrow. This CDR3 comprises 15 residues. V was shortened by 0 bases and J by 0 bases, with 10 bases between the two germline ends. Germline values: CDR1 SGHDT, CDR2 YYEEEE. Vbeta (60) and Jbeta (13) primers were used in the PCR. Profiling relied on immunoSEQ multiplex PCR, and the TCRdb table lists in-frame clones only, not all of them. Of some 96,000 clones detected, approximately 76% appear once; the ten largest clones hold 1.5% to 2.5%. Material: PBMCs. This chain joins TRBV5-6 and TRBJ2-7, with D possibly matching TRBD1 (6 bases). This TCR was sampled from a middle-aged man in good health and CMV-seronegative. The CDR3 reads CASSLGQVGSYEQYF. The CDR3 DNA is TGTGCCAGCAGCTTGGGACAGGTTGGCTCCTACGAGCAGTACTTC.